This is a list of T cell receptor beta chains from one sample in a study of beta chain features in type 1 diabetes. Repertoires were generated with immunoSEQ multiplex PCR, while TCRdb's copy carries only in-frame clones and drops some. The sample records around 310,000 clones, 8% to 13% being singletons. The sequencing input was naive CD4+ T cells from blood. The receptors here all came from a woman aged 25 to 39 in good health. Both conserved end residues are part of each CDR3. Each record gives: J gene, clone size, V gene, CDR3 protein. Clone sizes are given selectively: once, few, many, or a class where the clone is expanded.

TRBJ2-7 | few | TRBV6-6 | CASSSGTGGTYEQYF
TRBJ2-7 | few | TRBV18 | CASSPPLAGVYEQYF
TRBJ1-1 | few | TRBV5-5 | CASSLIRDTEEAFF
TRBJ1-4 | few | TRBV7-9 | CASSLLSLLRASNEKLFF
TRBJ2-1 | - | TRBV7-2 | CASSNRGLAGPNEQFF
TRBJ1-1 | few | TRBV27 | CASSPGQGNEAFF
TRBJ2-1 | few | TRBV30 | CAWSVQGGSGIEQFF
TRBJ2-1 | - | TRBV29-1 | CSWGLAGASNEQFF
TRBJ2-7 | - | TRBV18 | CASSQGGAFSYEQYF
TRBJ1-5 | - | TRBV6-6 | CASTSGQGGNQPQHF